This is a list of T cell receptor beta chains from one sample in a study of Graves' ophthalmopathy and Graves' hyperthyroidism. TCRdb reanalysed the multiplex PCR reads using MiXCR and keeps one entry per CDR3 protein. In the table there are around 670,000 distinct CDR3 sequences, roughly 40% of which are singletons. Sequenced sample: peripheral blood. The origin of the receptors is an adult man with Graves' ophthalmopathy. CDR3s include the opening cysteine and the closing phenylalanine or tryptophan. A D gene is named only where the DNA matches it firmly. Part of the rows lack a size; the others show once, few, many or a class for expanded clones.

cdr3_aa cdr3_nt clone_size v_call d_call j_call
CASSTTPTGSGNTIYF TGTGCCAGCAGCACCACCCCGACAGGCTCTGGAAACACCATATATTTT . TRBV7-6 . TRBJ1-3
CASSLSLSGETQYF TGCGCCAGCAGCTTGTCGTTATCGGGGGAGACCCAGTACTTC many TRBV5-1 . TRBJ2-5
CASSAGLAGGPMSQYF TGCGCCAGCAGCGCGGGACTAGCGGGAGGGCCTATGTCTCAGTACTTC few TRBV5-1 TRBD2 TRBJ2-7
CAIRTPTNEKLFF TGTGCCATCAGGACCCCAACTAATGAAAAACTGTTTTTT . TRBV10-3 . TRBJ1-4
CASRTGIYTYGYTF TGTGCCAGCAGGACAGGGATATATACTTATGGCTACACCTTC . TRBV25-1 TRBD1 TRBJ1-2
CASSLSTANTGELFF TGTGCCAGCAGCCTTAGTACAGCTAACACCGGGGAGCTGTTTTTT many TRBV7-2 . TRBJ2-2
CSVEVGTGGETQYF TGCAGCGTTGAAGTGGGGACAGGGGGAGAGACCCAGTACTTC many TRBV29-1 TRBD1 TRBJ2-5
CTSSSDRGPYEQYF TGTACCAGCAGCTCGGACAGGGGGCCCTACGAGCAGTACTTC few TRBV7-2 TRBD1 TRBJ2-7
CASSERESNTEAFF TGCGCCAGCAGTGAGCGGGAATCGAACACTGAAGCTTTCTTT . TRBV5-1 . TRBJ1-1
CASSNRDTGYGYTF TGTGCCAGTAGTAACAGGGATACTGGCTATGGCTACACCTTC many TRBV19 . TRBJ1-2
CASGGATSANQETQYF TGTGCCAGCGGGGGGGCAACTAGCGCTAATCAAGAGACCCAGTACTTC . TRBV2 . TRBJ2-5
CSVELAERTDTQYF TGCAGCGTTGAACTAGCGGAGCGCACAGATACGCAGTATTTT . TRBV29-1 TRBD2 TRBJ2-3
CASRSQLASVDEQFF TGTGCCAGCAGGAGCCAGCTCGCTAGCGTCGATGAGCAGTTCTTC . TRBV12-3/TRBV12-4 . TRBJ2-1
CASSERRGAEAFF TGTGCCAGCAGTGAACGTCGGGGCGCTGAAGCTTTCTTT many TRBV25-1 . TRBJ1-1
CASRGFGRIYGYTF TGCGCCAGCAGGGGGTTCGGGAGGATCTATGGCTACACCTTC many TRBV10-2 . TRBJ1-2
CASTVTGTMGEQFF TGTGCCAGCACCGTGACAGGGACCATGGGTGAGCAGTTCTTC . TRBV11-2 TRBD1 TRBJ2-1
CASSAGSANEKLFF TGTGCCAGCAGCGCAGGGTCGGCTAATGAAAAACTGTTTTTT many TRBV9 . TRBJ1-4
CSARALSKYGQYF TGCAGTGCTAGAGCGCTCTCAAAATACGGGCAGTACTTC . TRBV20-1 . TRBJ2-7
CASSSLKAPQHF TGTGCCAGTAGTAGTCTTAAGGCGCCCCAGCATTTT many TRBV19 . TRBJ1-5
CASSLGAGGNSPLHF TGTGCCAGCAGCCTAGGGGCCGGGGGCAATTCACCCCTCCACTTT many TRBV7-2 . TRBJ1-6
CSARRMGEGNQPQHF TGCAGTGCTAGAAGAATGGGGGAGGGCAATCAGCCCCAGCATTTT few TRBV20-1 . TRBJ1-5
CSATGTSGRAVYEQYF TGCAGCGCAACCGGGACTAGCGGGAGGGCGGTCTACGAGCAGTACTTC . TRBV29-1 TRBD2 TRBJ2-7